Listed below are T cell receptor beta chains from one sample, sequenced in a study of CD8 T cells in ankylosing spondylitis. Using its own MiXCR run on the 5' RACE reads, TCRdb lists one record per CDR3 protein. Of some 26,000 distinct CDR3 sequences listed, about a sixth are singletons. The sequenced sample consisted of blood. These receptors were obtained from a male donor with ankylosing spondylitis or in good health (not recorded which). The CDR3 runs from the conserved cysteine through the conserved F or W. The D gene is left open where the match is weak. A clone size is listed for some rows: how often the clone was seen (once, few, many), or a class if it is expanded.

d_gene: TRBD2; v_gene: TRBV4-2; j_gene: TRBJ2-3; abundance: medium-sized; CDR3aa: CASSQGLAGGRTDTQYF; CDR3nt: TGTGCCAGCAGCCAAGGTCTAGCGGGGGGACGCACAGATACGCAGTATTTT
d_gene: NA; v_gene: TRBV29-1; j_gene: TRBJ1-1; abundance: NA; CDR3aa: CSVEVGQAPFF; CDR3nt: TGCAGCGTTGAAGTAGGTCAGGCTCCTTTCTTT
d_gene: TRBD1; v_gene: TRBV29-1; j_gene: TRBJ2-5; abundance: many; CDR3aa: CSGGTGVGETQYF; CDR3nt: TGCAGCGGAGGGACAGGGGTAGGGGAGACCCAGTACTTC
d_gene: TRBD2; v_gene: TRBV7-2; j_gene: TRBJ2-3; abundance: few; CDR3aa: CASSLRGTSGVADTQYF; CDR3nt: TGTGCCAGCAGCTTAAGGGGGACTAGCGGAGTGGCAGATACGCAGTATTTT
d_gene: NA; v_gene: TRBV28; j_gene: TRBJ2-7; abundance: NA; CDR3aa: CARDYSYEQYF; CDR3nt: TGTGCCAGGGACTACTCCTACGAGCAGTACTTC
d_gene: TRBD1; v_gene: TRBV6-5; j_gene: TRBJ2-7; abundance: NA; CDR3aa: CASSPYRGPYEQYF; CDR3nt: TGTGCCAGCAGTCCTTACAGGGGACCCTACGAGCAGTACTTC
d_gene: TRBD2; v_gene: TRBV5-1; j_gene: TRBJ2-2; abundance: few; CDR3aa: CASSPGTTSTGELFF; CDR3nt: TGCGCCAGCAGCCCCGGGACTACGTCCACCGGGGAGCTGTTTTTT
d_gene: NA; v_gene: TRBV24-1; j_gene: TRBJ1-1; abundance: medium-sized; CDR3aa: CATSDFGGEAFF; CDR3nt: TGTGCCACCAGTGATTTCGGGGGGGAAGCTTTCTTT
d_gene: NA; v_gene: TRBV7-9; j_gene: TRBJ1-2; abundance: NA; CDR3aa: CASSFLSNYGYTF; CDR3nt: TGTGCCAGCAGCTTTCTCTCCAACTATGGCTACACCTTC
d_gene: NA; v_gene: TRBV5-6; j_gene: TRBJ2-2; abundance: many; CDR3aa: CASSLAGVSTGELFF; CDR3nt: TGTGCCAGCAGCTTGGCCGGGGTTTCCACCGGGGAGCTGTTTTTT
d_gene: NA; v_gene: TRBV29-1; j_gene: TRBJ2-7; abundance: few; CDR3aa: CSVGKGREYEQYF; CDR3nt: TGCAGCGTTGGGAAGGGCAGGGAGTACGAGCAGTACTTC
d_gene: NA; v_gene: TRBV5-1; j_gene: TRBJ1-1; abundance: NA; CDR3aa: CASSLDPREPYPETPAFF; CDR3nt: TGCGCCAGCAGCTTGGACCCAAGAGAGCCCTATCCCGAGACGCCAGCTTTCTTT
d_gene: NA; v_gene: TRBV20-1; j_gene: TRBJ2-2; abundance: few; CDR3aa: CSAVVFRTGELFF; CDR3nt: TGCAGTGCGGTGGTCTTTAGGACCGGGGAGCTGTTTTTT
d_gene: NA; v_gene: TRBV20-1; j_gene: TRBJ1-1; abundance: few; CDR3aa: CSARPASGGPNTEAFF; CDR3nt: TGCAGTGCTAGACCCGCTAGCGGGGGGCCTAACACTGAAGCTTTCTTT
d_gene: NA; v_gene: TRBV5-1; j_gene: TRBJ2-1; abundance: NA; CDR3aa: CASSRARPITNNEQFF; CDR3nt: TGCGCCAGCAGCAGAGCTCGGCCGATAACGAACAATGAGCAGTTCTTC
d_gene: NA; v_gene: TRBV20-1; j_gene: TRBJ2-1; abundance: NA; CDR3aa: CSARYNEQFF; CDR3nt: TGCAGTGCTAGGTACAATGAGCAGTTCTTC
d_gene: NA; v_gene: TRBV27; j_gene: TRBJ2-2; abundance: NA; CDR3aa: CASSREPNTGELFF; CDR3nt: TGTGCCAGCAGCCGGGAACCCAACACCGGGGAGCTGTTTTTT
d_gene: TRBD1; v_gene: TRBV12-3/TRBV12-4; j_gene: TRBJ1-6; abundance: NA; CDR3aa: CASSIKGANSPLHF; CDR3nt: TGTGCCAGCAGCATAAAGGGGGCTAATTCACCCCTCCACTTT
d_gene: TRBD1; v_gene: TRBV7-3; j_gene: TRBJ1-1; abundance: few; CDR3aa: CASSGTANTEAFF; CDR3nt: TGTGCCAGCAGCGGGACAGCAAACACTGAAGCTTTCTTT
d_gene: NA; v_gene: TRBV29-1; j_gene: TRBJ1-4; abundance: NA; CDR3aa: CSVAAVDRTNEKLFF; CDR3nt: TGCAGCGTTGCCGCCGTGGACAGAACTAATGAAAAACTGTTTTTT
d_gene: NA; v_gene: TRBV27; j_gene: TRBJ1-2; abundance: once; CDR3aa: CASGESGRNYGYTF; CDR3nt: TGTGCCAGCGGTGAATCGGGCCGAAACTATGGCTACACCTTC
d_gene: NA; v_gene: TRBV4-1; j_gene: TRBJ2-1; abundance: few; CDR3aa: CASSHRDLAFF; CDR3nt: TGCGCCAGCAGCCACCGGGACTTGGCGTTCTTC
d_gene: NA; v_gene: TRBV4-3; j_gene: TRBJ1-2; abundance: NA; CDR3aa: CASSQAPGRDYGYTF; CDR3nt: TGCGCCAGCAGCCAAGCTCCCGGGCGAGACTATGGCTACACCTTC
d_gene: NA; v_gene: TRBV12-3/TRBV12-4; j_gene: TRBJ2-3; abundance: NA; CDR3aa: CASSFVADTQYF; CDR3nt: TGTGCCAGCAGTTTCGTAGCAGATACGCAGTATTTT
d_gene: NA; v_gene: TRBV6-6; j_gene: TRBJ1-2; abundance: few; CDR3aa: CASSFLRDGYTF; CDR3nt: TGTGCCAGCAGTTTCCTGAGGGATGGCTACACCTTC
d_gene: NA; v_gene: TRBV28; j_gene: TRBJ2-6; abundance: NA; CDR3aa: CASSLPDRRSSGANVLTF; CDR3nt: TGTGCCAGCAGTTTACCTGACAGGAGAAGCTCTGGGGCCAACGTCCTGACTTTC
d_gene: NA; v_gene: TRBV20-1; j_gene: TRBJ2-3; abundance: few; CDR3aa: CSATGGAGGADTQYF; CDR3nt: TGCAGTGCCACTGGGGGGGCCGGTGGAGCAGATACGCAGTATTTT
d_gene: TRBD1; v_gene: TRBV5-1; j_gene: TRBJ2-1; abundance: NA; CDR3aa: CASSLTGGPYNEQFF; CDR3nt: TGCGCCAGCAGCTTAACAGGGGGCCCCTACAATGAGCAGTTCTTC
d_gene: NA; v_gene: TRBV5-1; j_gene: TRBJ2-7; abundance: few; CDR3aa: CASSLGTVYEQYF; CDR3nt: TGCGCCAGCAGCTTGGGAACAGTCTACGAGCAGTACTTC
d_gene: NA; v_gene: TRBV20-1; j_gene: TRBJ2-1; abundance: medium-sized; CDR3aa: CSARVRRGHNEQFF; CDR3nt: TGCAGTGCTAGAGTCCGAAGGGGACACAATGAGCAGTTCTTC
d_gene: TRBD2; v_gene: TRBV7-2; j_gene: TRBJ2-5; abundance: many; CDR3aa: CASSSAGVQETQYF; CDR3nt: TGTGCCAGCAGCTCAGCGGGGGTCCAAGAGACCCAGTACTTC
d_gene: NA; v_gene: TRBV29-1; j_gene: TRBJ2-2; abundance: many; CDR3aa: CSVVHTGELFF; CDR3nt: TGCAGCGTTGTTCACACCGGGGAGCTGTTTTTT
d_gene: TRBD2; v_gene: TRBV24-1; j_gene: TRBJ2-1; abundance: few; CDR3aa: CAIQGEGSYNEQFF; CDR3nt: TGTGCCATCCAAGGGGAGGGCTCCTACAATGAGCAGTTCTTC
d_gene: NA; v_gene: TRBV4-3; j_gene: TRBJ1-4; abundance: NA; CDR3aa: CASSQDRNAQQKLFF; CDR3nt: TGCGCCAGCAGCCAAGATAGGAATGCCCAACAAAAACTGTTTTTT
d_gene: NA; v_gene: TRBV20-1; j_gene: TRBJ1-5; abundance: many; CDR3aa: CSANLGGLQPQHF; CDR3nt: TGCAGTGCTAACTTGGGGGGTCTTCAGCCCCAGCATTTT
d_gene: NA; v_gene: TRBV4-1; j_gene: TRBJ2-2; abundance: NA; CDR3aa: CASSLTGAGELFF; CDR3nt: TGCGCCAGCAGCTTAACAGGTGCCGGGGAGCTGTTTTTT
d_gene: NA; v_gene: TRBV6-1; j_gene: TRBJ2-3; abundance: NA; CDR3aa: CASITSGRTDTQYF; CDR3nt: TGTGCCAGCATTACTTCAGGGCGCACAGATACGCAGTATTTT
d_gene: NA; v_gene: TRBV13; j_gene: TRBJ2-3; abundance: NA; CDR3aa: CASSASFDRPTDTQYF; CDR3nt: TGTGCCAGCAGCGCAAGTTTCGACCGACCCACAGATACGCAGTATTTT
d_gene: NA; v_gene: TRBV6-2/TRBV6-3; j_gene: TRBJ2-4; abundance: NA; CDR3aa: CASSFRRDAKNIQYF; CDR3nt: TGTGCCAGCAGTTTTCGGCGGGACGCCAAAAACATTCAGTACTTC
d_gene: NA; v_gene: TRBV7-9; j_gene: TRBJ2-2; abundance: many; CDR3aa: CASRPNLRGPLAGELFF; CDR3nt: TGTGCCAGCAGACCCAACCTCAGGGGCCCCTTGGCCGGGGAGCTGTTTTTT
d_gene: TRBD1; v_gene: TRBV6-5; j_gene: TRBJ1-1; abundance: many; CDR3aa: CASTRQGEAFF; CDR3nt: TGTGCCAGCACTAGACAGGGGGAAGCTTTCTTT
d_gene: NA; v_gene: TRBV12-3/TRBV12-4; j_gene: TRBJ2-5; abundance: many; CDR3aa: CASSYFGETQYF; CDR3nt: TGTGCCAGCAGTTACTTTGGGGAGACCCAGTACTTC
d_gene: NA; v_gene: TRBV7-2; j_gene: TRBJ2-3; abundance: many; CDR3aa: CASSFYGDLNTDTQYF; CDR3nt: TGTGCCAGCAGCTTTTACGGCGACTTAAACACAGATACGCAGTATTTT